The rows below give T cell receptor beta chains drawn from one sample of a study of blood T cell repertoires in COVID-19. TCRdb's copy holds only in-frame clones and misses some; the assay was immunoSEQ multiplex PCR. The profile shows roughly 150,000 clones, roughly 73% of them singletons. The sequenced sample was peripheral blood. The receptors were sampled from a man aged 65-85 years with acute or convalescent COVID-19. CDR3s include the opening cysteine and the closing phenylalanine or tryptophan. Fields, in order: J gene, V gene, D gene, clone size, CDR3 protein, CDR3 DNA. The D gene is left open where the match is weak. Size tells how often a clone was seen (once, few, many) or the class of an expanded clone, and some rows leave it out.

TRBJ2-3 | TRBV5-6 | TRBD2 | - | CASSLVAGGTDTQYF | TGTGCCAGCAGCTTGGTAGCGGGGGGCACAGATACGCAGTATTTT
TRBJ2-3 | TRBV5-6 | TRBD1 | few | CASSVGTASTDTQYF | TGTGCCAGCAGCGTCGGGACAGCAAGCACAGATACGCAGTATTTT
TRBJ1-2 | TRBV7-2 | TRBD1 | - | CASSSSTGQGPRDGYTF | TGTGCCAGCAGCTCTTCAACCGGACAGGGCCCAAGAGATGGCTACACCTTC
TRBJ2-1 | TRBV12-3/TRBV12-4 | - | - | CASTLNTYNEQFF | TGTGCCAGCACCCTTAACACCTACAATGAGCAGTTCTTC
TRBJ1-1 | TRBV18 | - | - | CASSPLPGGNTEAFF | TGTGCCAGCTCACCCCTTCCGGGGGGAAACACTGAAGCTTTCTTT
TRBJ1-2 | TRBV6-5 | - | - | CASSYSTTANYGYTF | TGTGCCAGCAGTTACTCTACGACAGCTAACTATGGCTACACCTTC
TRBJ2-7 | TRBV30 | TRBD1 | - | CAWSRGSYEQYF | TGTGCCTGGAGCAGGGGGAGTTACGAGCAGTACTTC
TRBJ1-2 | TRBV2 | - | - | CASSERAGLGYTF | TGTGCCAGCAGTGAAAGGGCAGGGCTCGGCTACACCTTC
TRBJ2-1 | TRBV6-5 | TRBD2 | few | CASSVAGYNEQFF | TGTGCCAGCAGCGTAGCGGGATACAATGAGCAGTTCTTC
TRBJ1-3 | TRBV9 | - | - | CASSVAGGNTIYF | TGTGCCAGCAGCGTAGCGGGGGGAAACACCATATATTTT
TRBJ2-2 | TRBV7-3 | - | - | CASSEGAGTGELFF | TGTGCCAGCAGCGAAGGGGCGGGGACCGGGGAGCTGTTTTTT
TRBJ1-3 | TRBV28 | - | once | CASSSAAGTTRGNTIYF | TGTGCCAGCAGTTCGGCAGCCGGGACAACGAGAGGAAACACCATATATTTT
TRBJ2-1 | TRBV4-1 | TRBD1 | - | CASSHLGQGGYNEQFF | TGCGCCAGCAGCCACCTAGGACAGGGTGGCTACAATGAGCAGTTCTTC
TRBJ2-2 | TRBV6-5 | - | - | CASSYRSANTGELFF | TGTGCCAGCAGTTATAGAAGTGCGAACACCGGGGAGCTGTTTTTT
TRBJ2-7 | TRBV11-1 | TRBD2 | many | CASSSSGNHYEQYF | TGTGCCAGCAGCTCTAGCGGGAATCACTACGAGCAGTACTTC
TRBJ2-3 | TRBV6-1 | - | many | CASSEEGMHRVKDTQYF | TGTGCCAGCAGTGAAGAAGGGATGCACAGGGTTAAGGATACGCAGTATTTT
TRBJ2-3 | TRBV6-1 | TRBD2 | - | CASSGSLAGGYSTDTQYF | TGTGCCAGCAGTGGGTCCCTAGCGGGGGGGTATAGCACAGATACGCAGTATTTT
TRBJ1-1 | TRBV2 | - | - | CASSEWGDAEAFF | TGTGCCAGCAGTGAGTGGGGGGACGCTGAAGCTTTCTTT
TRBJ2-7 | TRBV27 | - | - | CASSWAGLASYEQYF | TGTGCCAGCAGTTGGGCGGGACTCGCCTCCTACGAGCAGTACTTC
TRBJ2-1 | TRBV7-7 | - | - | CASSLALDSSYNEQFF | TGTGCTAGCAGCTTAGCGCTTGATAGCTCCTACAATGAGCAGTTCTTC
TRBJ1-6 | TRBV13 | TRBD1 | once | CASSLLKDRGRRTYNSPLHF | TGTGCCAGCAGCTTATTGAAGGACAGGGGGCGACGAACCTATAATTCACCCCTCCACTTT
TRBJ2-3 | TRBV11-3 | TRBD2 | - | CASSLTSGATDTQYF | TGTGCCAGCAGCTTAACTAGCGGAGCCACAGATACGCAGTATTTT
TRBJ2-3 | TRBV5-1 | - | - | CASSLGQPTDTQYF | TGCGCCAGCAGCTTGGGACAGCCCACAGATACGCAGTATTTT
TRBJ1-5 | TRBV27 | - | few | CASSLGLINQPQHF | TGTGCCAGCAGTTTAGGGCTGATTAATCAGCCCCAGCATTTT
TRBJ1-1 | TRBV5-1 | - | few | CASSLEAMRTEAFF | TGCGCCAGCAGCTTGGAGGCAATGCGGACTGAAGCTTTCTTT
TRBJ1-2 | TRBV10-3 | - | - | CAINFEGSRRGYGYTF | TGTGCCATCAACTTCGAAGGTAGCCGCCGAGGCTATGGCTACACCTTC
TRBJ2-4 | TRBV11-2 | TRBD2 | - | CASSLTLAGDKNIQYF | TGTGCCAGCAGCTTAACCCTAGCGGGAGACAAAAACATTCAGTACTTC
TRBJ1-2 | TRBV3-1/TRBV3-2 | - | - | CASSQDLGVGYGYTF | TGTGCCAGCAGCCAAGATCTAGGGGTCGGCTATGGCTACACCTTC
TRBJ1-2 | TRBV7-8 | TRBD1 | - | CASSLAGQGGYTF | TGTGCCAGCAGCTTAGCTGGACAGGGGGGCTACACCTTC
TRBJ1-4 | TRBV19 | - | - | CASVHRASNEKLFF | TGTGCCAGTGTTCACAGGGCCTCTAATGAAAAACTGTTTTTT
TRBJ1-5 | TRBV6-5 | TRBD1 | few | CASRGTGENQPQHF | TGTGCCAGCAGAGGGACAGGTGAAAATCAGCCCCAGCATTTT
TRBJ2-5 | TRBV7-7 | TRBD1 | - | CASSFRTGGVETQYF | TGTGCCAGCAGCTTTCGGACAGGGGGCGTTGAGACCCAGTACTTC
TRBJ2-3 | TRBV5-4 | - | few | CASSPEAGRLSTDTQYF | TGTGCCAGCAGCCCGGAGGCAGGCCGCCTCAGCACAGATACGCAGTATTTT
TRBJ2-5 | TRBV28 | TRBD2 | - | CASSLPPTSGRETQYF | TGTGCCAGCAGTCTTCCCCCCACTAGCGGGAGAGAGACCCAGTACTTC
TRBJ2-7 | TRBV10-3 | TRBD2 | few | CAISDLGLADTYEQYF | TGTGCCATCAGTGATCTAGGACTAGCGGATACCTACGAGCAGTACTTC
TRBJ2-7 | TRBV6-5 | TRBD2 | - | CASWGLAAYEQYF | TGTGCCAGCTGGGGACTAGCGGCCTACGAGCAGTACTTC
TRBJ1-2 | TRBV5-1 | TRBD1 | few | CASSLAGTGVMGGYTF | TGCGCCAGCAGCTTGGCCGGGACAGGGGTGATGGGCGGCTACACCTTC
TRBJ2-1 | TRBV5-4 | TRBD1 | - | CASRQTGRQFF | TGTGCCAGCAGGCAGACAGGGCGGCAGTTCTTC
TRBJ1-1 | TRBV19 | - | - | CASSAIQGVNTEAFF | TGTGCCAGTAGTGCAATACAGGGCGTGAACACTGAAGCTTTCTTT
TRBJ2-7 | TRBV5-5 | TRBD1 | - | CASSGWGTGAAYEQYF | TGTGCCAGCAGCGGGTGGGGGACAGGGGCGGCCTACGAGCAGTACTTC
TRBJ2-3 | TRBV5-4 | TRBD2 | - | CASSLTRGGPDTQYF | TGTGCCAGCAGCTTGACGCGGGGGGGCCCAGATACGCAGTATTTT
TRBJ2-5 | TRBV3-1/TRBV3-2 | TRBD2 | - | CASVKTSGGETQYF | TGTGCCAGCGTAAAGACTAGCGGGGGAGAGACCCAGTACTTC